What follows are 20 T cell receptor beta chains derived from one specimen sequenced in a study of cytomegalovirus exposure and HLA in healthy donors. PCR was performed using 60 Vbeta and 13 Jbeta primers. Sequencing was performed with immunoSEQ multiplex PCR; in TCRdb, only in-frame clones are kept and a portion is missing. The sample holds about 77,000 clones; around 78% are singletons and the top ten take around 4.2%. Sequencing was carried out using PBMCs. These receptors were obtained from a man aged 35 to 55 in good health and CMV-seronegative.

This chain uses TRBV2 with TRBJ2-2; possible D gene TRBD1, 6 bases. V was shortened by 6 bases and J by 4 bases, with 15 bases between the two germline ends. The V gene's germline CDR1 is SNHLY and CDR2 FYNNEI. CDR3 length: 15 residues. The CDR3 coding sequence is TGTGCCAGCAGCCGACAGGCCCCCTTCACCGGGGAGCTGTTTTTT. Amino acids: CASSRQAPFTGELFF.

The V and J genes are TRBV30 and TRBJ2-7; D gene unclear. Trimming took off 3 bases at V and 1 base at J, with 7 bases between the two ends. The CDR3 extends over 12 amino acids. CDR1 is GTSNPN, CDR2 SVGIG, per germline (reference sequence). CDR3: CAWSGVSYEQYF. The CDR3 nucleotides read TGTGCCTGGAGCGGAGTTTCCTACGAGCAGTACTTC.

J is TRBJ2-3 and V is TRBV13, with D uncertain. Germline lookup yields CDR1 PRHDT and CDR2 FYEKMQ (reference sequence). The CDR3 loop spans 12 amino acids. Deletions cut 5 bases from V and 0 bases from J, with 3 bases between. The CDR3: CASSLSTDTQYF. The DNA for the CDR3 is TGTGCCAGCAGCCTTAGCACAGATACGCAGTATTTT.

The chain links TRBV4-1 to TRBJ2-1; the match to TRBD2 covers 10 bases. Germline CDR1 is MGHRA and CDR2 is YSYEKL. Trimming at V came to 0 bases and at J to 0 bases, leaving 17 bases not matched to a gene. CDR3 length: 22 amino acids. For the CDR3, the DNA is TGCGCCAGCAGCCAAGATCGCGTGTCTAGCGGGAGTCCTCTAAGCTCCTACAATGAGCAGTTCTTC. It is translated as CASSQDRVSSGSPLSSYNEQFF.

J is TRBJ2-3 and V is TRBV2, with TRBD2 identical over 13 bases. CDR1 is SNHLY and CDR2 is FYNNEI in the germline V gene. The ends lost 4 bases at V and 5 bases at J; junction bases unmatched: 9. CDR3 length: 17 amino acids. CDR3 sequence: CASSAPLGLAGLDTQYF. CDR3 nucleotides: TGTGCCAGCAGTGCCCCGCTGGGACTAGCGGGATTAGATACGCAGTATTTT.

The rearrangement uses TRBV15 and TRBJ2-1, with TRBD2 identical over 8 bases. This CDR3 is 20 amino acids long. Germline V gene lookup returns CDR1 LNHNV and CDR2 YYDKDF (reference sequence). J gave up 5 bases and V 0 bases, and 18 bases lay outside the gene matches. The CDR3 here is CATSRDRGGGFFKGDNEQFF. In DNA form, the CDR3 reads TGTGCCACCAGCAGAGATCGGGGGGGAGGCTTTTTTAAGGGAGACAATGAGCAGTTCTTC.

The chain joins TRBV7-9 to TRBJ2-3; 8 nucleotides agree with TRBD1. This CDR3 is built from 16 residues. Looked up from germline, CDR1 is SEHNR and CDR2 is FQNEAQ (reference sequence). The V and J ends lost 4 bases and 5 bases, in that order; junction bases with no gene match: 11. CDR3 nucleotide sequence: TGTGCCAGCAGCTCCGTCAAGGGACAGGCAGGAGATACGCAGTATTTT. Residues: CASSSVKGQAGDTQYF.

The rearrangement links TRBV5-1 to TRBJ1-5; 12 nucleotides match TRBD1. Trimming removed 7 bases from V and 2 bases from J; junction bases left unmatched: 13. Germline V gene sequence: CDR1 SGHRS, CDR2 YFSETQ. There are 18 residues in the CDR3. The CDR3 loop is CASLYRDRGQIGNQPQHF. The CDR3 bases are TGCGCCAGCCTCTACCGGGACAGGGGGCAAATCGGCAATCAGCCCCAGCATTTT.

The chain links TRBV18 to TRBJ1-1; D not certain. The V end lost 4 bases, the J end lost 1 base, and 10 bases lay between the germline ends. This CDR3 region has 14 residues. Germline V gene data show CDR1 as KGHSH and CDR2 as LQKENI. The DNA of the CDR3 is TGTGCCAGCTCACAAATAAGCGGGAACACTGAAGCTTTCTTT. Residues: CASSQISGNTEAFF.

V and J are TRBV15 and TRBJ1-3, with 9 nucleotides matching TRBD1. The CDR3 is 16 amino acids. V lost 1 base, J lost 3 bases, and 4 bases stayed unmatched. Germline V CDR1 and CDR2: LNHNV, YYDKDF (reference sequence). CDR3 amino acids: CATSRGGTGYGNTIYF. CDR3 sequence (DNA): TGTGCCACCAGCAGAGGAGGGACAGGGTATGGAAACACCATATATTTT.

This clone was counted once. This sequence joins TRBV25-1 and TRBJ1-2; 8 bases agree with TRBD1. Germline V CDR1 and CDR2: MGHDK, SYGVNS. The V segment lost 6 bases and the J segment 3 bases; nucleotides outside the gene matches: 3. The length of the CDR3 is 13 residues. DNA of the CDR3: TGTGCCAGCAGGGACAGGGTGGACTATGGCTACACCTTC. It translates to CASRDRVDYGYTF.

The V gene is TRBV7-8, the J gene TRBJ2-5; TRBD1 might be the D (6 bases). In germline, CDR1 is SGHVS, CDR2 FQNEAQ. The CDR3 totals 15 residues. Deletions cut 5 bases from V and 4 bases from J, with 17 bases between. The CDR3 protein is CASSRRAKGVETQYF. CDR3 nucleotide sequence: TGTGCCAGCAGCCGCCGGGCTAAGGGGGTAGAGACCCAGTACTTC.

V is TRBV20-1 and J is TRBJ1-2; D not resolved. The CDR3 consists of 11 residues. Looked up from germline, CDR1 is DFQATT and CDR2 is SNEGSKA (reference sequence). Deletions cut 5 bases from V and 8 bases from J, with 12 bases between. Here the CDR3 reads CSAGLRKGYTF. DNA of the CDR3: TGCAGTGCTGGACTGAGAAAGGGCTACACCTTC.

V and J are TRBV27 and TRBJ1-2; D gene unclear. The CDR3 totals 13 residues. Trimming took off 3 bases at V and 8 bases at J, with 13 bases between the two ends. The germline CDR1 and CDR2 sequences are MNHEY and SMNVEV (reference sequence). CDR3 protein: CASSFGVGGGYTF. The CDR3 DNA reads TGTGCCAGCAGTTTCGGGGTAGGCGGGGGCTACACCTTC.

The chain combines TRBV9 with TRBJ2-7; 7 bases match TRBD2. CDR1 and CDR2 (germline): SGDLS, YYNGEE. J lost 3 bases, V lost 4 bases, and 10 bases had no gene match. CDR3 length equals 15 residues. The CDR3 DNA reads as TGTGCCAGCAGCCGGACTAGAAGTGGAAGCTACGAGCAGTACTTC. It translates to CASSRTRSGSYEQYF.

The genes are TRBV19 and TRBJ2-7, with 7 positions matching TRBD2. The CDR3 consists of 16 residues. CDR1 and CDR2 (germline): LNHDA, SQIVND (reference sequence). Unmatched junction bases numbered 14, after V lost 6 bases and J lost 3 bases. CDR3 region: CASSPGGSQPVYEQYF. The CDR3 bases are TGTGCCAGTAGCCCCGGGGGGAGCCAACCCGTCTACGAGCAGTACTTC.

This sequence joins TRBV7-8 and TRBJ1-1, with a weak D call TRBD1 (6 bases). V was clipped by 4 bases and J by 1 base, with 16 bases between them. This CDR3 contains 16 residues. Germline V lookup: CDR1 SGHVS, CDR2 FQNEAQ. In DNA, the CDR3 is TGTGCCAGCAGCTCGCCGGGACAACCAAGGAACACTGAAGCTTTCTTT. Protein: CASSSPGQPRNTEAFF.

This clone was detected only once. V is TRBV29-1 and J is TRBJ2-2; 11 nucleotides match TRBD1. V shed 7 bases and J 6 bases; nucleotides not matched to a gene: 4. Per the germline V gene, CDR1 is SQVTM and CDR2 is ANQGSEA. This CDR3 region has 13 residues. This CDR3 is CSAQDRGPGELFF. CDR3 sequence (DNA): TGCAGCGCACAGGACAGGGGGCCCGGGGAGCTGTTTTTT.

The chain combines TRBV4-1 with TRBJ2-7; D uncertain. Germline V CDR1 and CDR2: MGHRA, YSYEKL. Trimming took 1 base from V and 7 from J, leaving 8 bases between them. This CDR3 is built from 12 residues. The CDR3 DNA reads TGCGCCAGCAGCCAAGGTCCGGGTGAGCAGTACTTC. This translates into CASSQGPGEQYF.

The chain has TRBV7-8 and TRBJ1-1; 7 bases fit TRBD1. CDR3 length: 18 amino acids. The trim removed 2 bases at V and 6 bases at J, leaving 18 bases unmatched. CDR1 is SGHVS and CDR2 is FQNEAQ in the germline V gene. As DNA, the CDR3 is TGTGCCAGCAGCTTACGCGGGCCAGGGGGAGAGGTTAACCCTGAAGCTTTCTTT. The encoded protein is CASSLRGPGGEVNPEAFF.